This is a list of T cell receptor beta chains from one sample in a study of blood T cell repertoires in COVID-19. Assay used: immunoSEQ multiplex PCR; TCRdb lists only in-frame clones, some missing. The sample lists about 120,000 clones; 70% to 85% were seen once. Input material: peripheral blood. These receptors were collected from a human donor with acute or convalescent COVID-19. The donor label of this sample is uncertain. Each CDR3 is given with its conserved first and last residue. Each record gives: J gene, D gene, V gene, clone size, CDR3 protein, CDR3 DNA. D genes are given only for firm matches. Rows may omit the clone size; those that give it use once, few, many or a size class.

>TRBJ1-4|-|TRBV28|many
CASRVGGEKLFF
TGTGCCAGCCGCGTGGGCGGGGAAAAACTGTTTTTT
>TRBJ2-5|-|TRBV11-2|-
CASSTTGVRETQYF
TGTGCCAGCAGCACGACGGGGGTCCGAGAGACCCAGTACTTC
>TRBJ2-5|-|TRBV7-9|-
CASSPRETQYF
TGTGCCAGCAGCCCTAGGGAGACCCAGTACTTC
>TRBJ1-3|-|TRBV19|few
CASSLRETSGNTIYF
TGTGCCAGTAGCCTTCGGGAGACTTCTGGAAACACCATATATTTT
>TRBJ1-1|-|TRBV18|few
CASSRQVHTEAFF
TGTGCCAGCTCACGGCAGGTCCACACTGAAGCTTTCTTT
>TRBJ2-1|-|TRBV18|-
CASSPPGGGDSRNEQFF
TGTGCCAGCTCACCACCAGGGGGGGGCGATTCTCGCAATGAGCAGTTCTTC
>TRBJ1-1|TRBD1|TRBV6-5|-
CASSKTGKNTEAFF
TGTGCCAGCAGCAAGACAGGGAAGAACACTGAAGCTTTCTTT
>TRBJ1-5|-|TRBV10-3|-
CATQQGIGNQPQHF
TGTGCCACCCAACAGGGTATCGGCAATCAGCCCCAGCATTTT
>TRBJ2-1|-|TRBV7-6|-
CASSLIDPSGQFF
TGTGCCAGCAGCTTAATAGACCCCAGCGGGCAGTTCTTC
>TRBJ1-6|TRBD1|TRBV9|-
CASSSRTGNSPLHF
TGTGCCAGCAGCTCTCGGACAGGGAATTCACCCCTCCACTTT
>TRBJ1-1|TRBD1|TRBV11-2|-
CASSSRGGTGMGTEAFF
TGTGCCAGCAGCTCAAGAGGGGGGACAGGGATGGGGACTGAAGCTTTCTTT
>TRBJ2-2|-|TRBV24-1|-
CATSVQGTGELFF
TGTGCCACCAGTGTTCAGGGCACCGGGGAGCTGTTTTTT
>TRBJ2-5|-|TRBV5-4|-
CASSLSQEETQYF
TGTGCCAGCAGCTTGTCTCAGGAAGAGACCCAGTACTTC
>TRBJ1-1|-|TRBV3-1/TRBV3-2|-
CASSQAGSGGGTEAFF
TGTGCCAGCAGCCAAGCTGGCTCGGGGGGTGGCACTGAAGCTTTCTTT
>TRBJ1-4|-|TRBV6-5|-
CASRGGTTEKLFF
TGTGCCAGCAGGGGAGGGACTACCGAAAAACTGTTTTTT
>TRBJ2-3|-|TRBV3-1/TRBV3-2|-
CASSSSLPDTQYF
TGTGCCAGCAGCTCTAGCTTGCCAGATACGCAGTATTTT